Included here is one T cell receptor beta chain sequence, with context. Here immunoSEQ multiplex PCR was the method, and the copy in TCRdb shows in-frame clones only, minus some. This table holds approximately 180,000 clones, more than 70% found once. The data originate from a study of blood T cell repertoires in COVID-19. For the study at large: In each case, the material was cDNA or gDNA derived from T cells, B-cell-depleted T cells, or PBMCs.

Trimming shortened V by 1 base and J by 10 bases, and 10 bases separated the two germline ends. CDR3 length: 12 residues. Germline V gives CDR1 LGHDT, CDR2 YNNKEL (reference sequence). Sequenced: PBMCs or T cells enriched from blood (not recorded which). This clonotype was obtained from a man aged 40-49 years who had recovered from COVID-19. V is TRBV3-1 (or the pseudogene TRBV3-2) and J is TRBJ1-1; D uncertain. The CDR3 loop is CASSQGAIPAFF. The CDR3 nucleotides are TGTGCCAGCAGCCAAGGGGCCATCCCAGCTTTCTTT.